Below, 20 T cell receptor beta chains from the same sample are listed, as sequenced in a study of cytomegalovirus exposure and HLA in healthy donors. The PCR was carried out with 60 Vbeta primers and 13 Jbeta primers. The table came from immunoSEQ multiplex PCR; TCRdb's copy has only in-frame clones and leaves some out. The listing records tens of thousands of clones. The material sequenced was PBMCs. These receptors came from a male donor in good health and CMV-seronegative.

The CDR3 is CASSPDRGRNTIYF. The DNA of the CDR3 is TGTGCCAGCAGTCCAGACAGGGGGCGAAACACCATATATTTT. The chain combines TRBV6-1 with TRBJ1-3; 10 bases agree with TRBD1. The CDR3 length is 14 residues. The germline gives CDR1 MNHNS, CDR2 SASEGT. J gave up 5 bases and V 5 bases, and 3 bases lay outside the gene matches.

The V gene is TRBV5-1, the J gene TRBJ2-7; D unresolved. V lost 4 bases, J lost 0 bases, and 11 bases lay in between. This CDR3 contains 14 residues. Germline CDR1 and CDR2: SGHRS and YFSETQ. CDR3 protein: CASSRPEVSYEQYF. DNA of the CDR3: TGCGCCAGCAGCCGACCTGAGGTCTCCTACGAGCAGTACTTC.

The genes are TRBV5-1 and TRBJ2-5, with 12 bases matching TRBD2. Looked up from germline, CDR1 is SGHRS and CDR2 is YFSETQ. This CDR3 region has 16 residues. V trimming: 4 bases; J trimming: 1 base; junction bases outside the gene matches: 5. The CDR3 loop reads CASSTGLAGLQETQYF. The CDR3 DNA is TGCGCCAGCAGCACAGGACTAGCGGGACTCCAAGAGACCCAGTACTTC.

The chain is built from TRBV19 and TRBJ1-5; 7 nucleotides agree with TRBD1. V shed 5 bases and J 4 bases; nucleotides not matched to a gene: 5. Germline V gene data show CDR1 as LNHDA and CDR2 as SQIVND (reference sequence). This CDR3 region has 14 residues. Here the CDR3 reads CASSAYRGNQPQHF. The CDR3 nucleotides are TGTGCCAGTAGTGCATACAGGGGAAATCAGCCCCAGCATTTT.

This chain links TRBV7-9 with TRBJ2-5, with 7 positions matching TRBD1. This CDR3 is built from 15 residues. Germline V CDR1 and CDR2: SEHNR, FQNEAQ (reference sequence). The ends lost 6 bases at V and 5 bases at J; junction bases unmatched: 12. The CDR3 bases are TGTGCCAGCAGTCGGTTACGGGGACAGAAGGAGACCCAGTACTTC. Amino acid sequence: CASSRLRGQKETQYF.

The chain joins TRBV5-5 to TRBJ2-1; weak D call: TRBD2 (5 bases). V was trimmed by 7 bases and J by 5 bases, leaving 16 bases between them. Germline V gene data show CDR1 as SGHKS and CDR2 as YYEKEE (reference sequence). This CDR3 has 14 residues. CDR3 residues: CASSPRPGNNEQFF. CDR3 DNA sequence: TGTGCCAGCTCCCCCCGGCCGGGGAACAATGAGCAGTTCTTC.

The V call is TRBV6-5, the J call TRBJ2-1; TRBD2 might be the D (6 bases). The CDR3 is 15 amino acids. Trimming cost V 7 bases and J 6 bases, with 19 bases left between them. The germline V gene has CDR1 MNHEY and CDR2 SVGAGI. The DNA of the CDR3 is TGTGCCAGCAAACTAATCGGGGGTCAGGGCAATGAGCAGTTCTTC. This codes for CASKLIGGQGNEQFF.

This sequence joins TRBV4-1 and TRBJ2-2; 14 positions match TRBD2. The V gene's germline CDR1 is MGHRA and CDR2 YSYEKL. The junction had 4 bases not matched to a gene; V was cut back by 4 bases and J by 9 bases. The CDR3 has 15 amino acids. The CDR3 loop reads CASSRLAGGPRELFF. CDR3 DNA: TGCGCCAGCAGCCGACTAGCGGGAGGGCCACGGGAGCTGTTTTTT.

Comment on this clone: The same CDR3 arises from other DNA sequences in this sample as well. J is TRBJ2-7 and V is TRBV5-6, with TRBD2 as a possible D gene (6 bases). This CDR3 is 14 amino acids long. Germline V gives CDR1 SGHDT, CDR2 YYEEEE. V was pared by 1 base and J by 1 base, with 9 bases between. The CDR3 loop reads CASSLTGRSYEQYF. The CDR3 nucleotides read TGTGCCAGCAGCTTGACGGGGAGGTCCTACGAGCAGTACTTC.

This chain connects TRBV19 to TRBJ1-2; D is unresolved. Germline CDR1 and CDR2: LNHDA and SQIVND (reference sequence). CDR3 size: 11 residues. Trimming stripped 10 bases from V and 6 bases from J, with 12 bases between. CDR3 region: CATPAGHGYTF. In DNA form, the CDR3 reads TGTGCCACCCCTGCCGGTCATGGCTACACCTTC.

The genes are TRBV29-1 and TRBJ1-1; 12 positions match TRBD1. Trimming took 7 bases from V and 2 from J; bases not matched to a gene: 2. The CDR3 has 13 residues. Germline CDR1 is SQVTM and CDR2 is ANQGSEA. The CDR3 bases are TGCAGCGCAGGGACAGGGGGCAACACTGAAGCTTTCTTT. It codes for CSAGTGGNTEAFF. Together with reference TRBV29-1 and TRBJ1-1, the CDR3 gives the full variable domain: SAVISQKPSRDICQRGTSLTIQCQVDSQVTMMFWYRQQPGQSLTLIATANQGSEATYESGFVIDKFPISRPNLTFSTLTVSNMSPEDSSIYLCSAGTGGNTEAFFGQGTRLTVV.

To note about this clone: One end of the junction fails to match germline, which may point to a read error. This sample includes further DNA sequences coding for the same CDR3. The gene calls are TRBV6-4 and TRBJ2-1, with a possible D match to TRBD1 (5 bases). CDR3 length equals 16 residues. Germline values: CDR1 MRHNA, CDR2 SNTAGT. The DNA of the CDR3 is TGTGCCAGCAGCGACAGCGAATCCGTCTCCGACAATGAGCAGTTCTTC. Its translation is CASSDSESVSDNEQFF.

CDR3 residues: CASNLQGAGEKLFF. The CDR3 nucleotides read TGTGCCAGCAATCTCCAGGGGGCAGGAGAAAAACTGTTTTTT. The V gene is TRBV2, the J gene TRBJ1-4, with 8 positions matching TRBD1. The V segment lost 7 bases and the J segment 8 bases; nucleotides outside the gene matches: 9. The CDR3 spans 14 residues. CDR1 and CDR2 (germline): SNHLY, FYNNEI.

J is TRBJ2-7 and V is TRBV18, with D possibly TRBD1 on 5 matching bases. The CDR3 totals 17 residues. The V end was cut by 2 bases, the J end by 4 bases, with 21 bases between. The germline V gene encodes CDR1 KGHSH and CDR2 LQKENI. Here the CDR3 DNA reads TGTGCCAGCTCACCATTATCAGGCCAGGGTGGAGTGTACGAGCAGTACTTC. Translated, it gives CASSPLSGQGGVYEQYF.

This clone is classed as medium-sized (0.01 to 0.1%) by frequency. The chain recombines TRBV28 with TRBJ2-4; 11 bases agree with TRBD2. V gave up 1 base and J gave up 7 bases; unmatched junction bases: 6. The CDR3 contains 16 residues. Germline V CDR1 and CDR2: MDHEN, SYDVKM. CDR3 nucleotides: TGTGCCAGCAGTTTATTCCTAGCGGGAGGACGGAACATTCAGTACTTC. As protein: CASSLFLAGGRNIQYF.

The chain couples TRBV6-1 to TRBJ2-7; 7 nucleotides match TRBD1. The germline V gene has CDR1 MNHNS and CDR2 SASEGT. This CDR3 comprises 19 residues. With V trimmed by 0 bases and J by 2 bases, 16 bases remained unmatched. CDR3 nucleotides: TGTGCCAGCAGTGAAGCGGGTATGGACCCGGGACAGATAACCTACGAGCAGTACTTC. Protein product: CASSEAGMDPGQITYEQYF.

The J gene is TRBJ1-5, the V gene TRBV30, with a tentative D call TRBD1 (6 bases). The CDR3 consists of 14 residues. V lost 1 base to trimming and J lost 4 bases, with 11 bases between them. Per germline, CDR1 GTSNPN and CDR2 SVGIG (reference sequence). The CDR3 bases are TGTGCCTGGAGTGGGGCAGGGGCAAATCAGCCCCAGCATTTT. This codes for CAWSGAGANQPQHF. The complete variable domain, with remaining parts taken from reference TRBV30 and TRBJ1-5, reads SQTIHQWPATLVQPVGSPLSLECTVEGTSNPNLYWYRQAAGRGLQLLFYSVGIGQISSEVPQNLSASRPQDRQFILSSKKLLLSDSGFYLCAWSGAGANQPQHFGDGTRLSIL.

The chain uses TRBV25-1 and TRBJ2-7; maybe TRBD2 (5 bases). The germline V gene has CDR1 MGHDK and CDR2 SYGVNS. This CDR3 region has 15 residues. V lost 4 bases, J lost 2 bases, and 15 bases lay in between. The DNA of the CDR3 is TGTGCCAGCAGTGGGCACGGGATGGGGACCTACGAGCAGTACTTC. Translated, it gives CASSGHGMGTYEQYF.

The chain recombines TRBV5-1 with TRBJ1-2, with 9 positions matching TRBD1. Germline-derived CDR1 and CDR2 are SGHRS and YFSETQ. The CDR3 is 14 residues long. V trimming: 4 bases; J trimming: 0 bases; junction bases outside the gene matches: 1. The CDR3 sequence: CASSRQGANYGYTF. DNA of the CDR3: TGCGCCAGCAGCCGACAGGGGGCTAACTATGGCTACACCTTC.

Frequency places this clone as medium-sized (0.01 to 0.1%). The CDR3 bases are TGCGCCAGCAGATTCAGCGGAAATGAGCAGTTCTTC. It encodes CASRFSGNEQFF. V and J are TRBV10-2 and TRBJ2-1; weak D call: TRBD2 (5 bases). The CDR3 contains 12 residues. The V gene lost 6 bases and the J gene lost 7 bases, with 10 bases spanning the gap. Germline loops: CDR1 WSHSY, CDR2 SAAADI.